This T cell receptor (beta chain) originates from a study of blood T cells in healthy people across ages. The table lists this clonotype with a few counts. The CDR3 totals 16 residues. V was trimmed by 5 bases and J by 12 bases, leaving 23 bases between them. Germline lookup yields CDR1 MDHEN and CDR2 SYDVKM. Then a second PCR, running roughly 7 to 11 cycles, was carried out with a sample-barcoded 5' primer and a J-beta primer mix. MiXCR was run by TCRdb on the 5' RACE reads, yielding one entry per CDR3 protein. The sample gives 760,000 or so distinct CDR3 sequences, approximately 25% of which show up once; more than 8.5% is in the top ten. The data were also submitted as part of a second study, on T cells of mothers and their children.

The gene calls are TRBV28 and TRBJ1-6; tentative D call: TRBD1 (6 bases). The specimen was blood. This TCR derives from a boy aged 5-17 years in good health. CDR3 in DNA: TGTGCCAGCAGTCCCCAGGGGAGCCAACTAGGACAACCCCTCCACTTT. Protein sequence: CASSPQGSQLGQPLHF.